The TCR beta chain described here comes from a study of blood T cell repertoires in COVID-19. Study at large: The cDNA or gDNA used as material had been derived from T cells, B-cell-depleted T cells, or PBMCs.

CDR3 length: 16 residues. Trimming left V 6 bases short and J 0 bases short, with 18 bases between. Germline CDR1 reads SGHTS; CDR2 reads YDEGEE. Per the original data handling: Estimation of nucleated cell counts was performed using reference gene primer amplification. Libraries were prepared by immunoSEQ multiplex PCR; TCRdb keeps only in-frame clonotypes and omits some of them. That table furnishes V, J and clone size, whereas the DNA furnished D and trimming. The sample records tens of thousands of clones, approximately 85% being singletons. This receptor was taken from a man in his sixties with acute or convalescent COVID-19. The chain has TRBV5-8 and TRBJ1-2; maybe TRBD1 (5 bases). The specimen sequenced was peripheral blood. CDR3 DNA: TGTGCCAGCAACCGAGACAGAGTTAGACCTAACTATGGCTACACCTTC. It translates to CASNRDRVRPNYGYTF.